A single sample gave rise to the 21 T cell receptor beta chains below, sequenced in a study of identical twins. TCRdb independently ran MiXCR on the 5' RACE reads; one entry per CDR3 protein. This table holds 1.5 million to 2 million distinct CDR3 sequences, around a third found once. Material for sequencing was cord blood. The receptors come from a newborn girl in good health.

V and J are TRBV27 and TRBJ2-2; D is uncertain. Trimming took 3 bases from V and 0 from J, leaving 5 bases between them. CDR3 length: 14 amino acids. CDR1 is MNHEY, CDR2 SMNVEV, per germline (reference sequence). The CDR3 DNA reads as TGTGCCAGCAGTTTCCTTACGAACACCGGGGAGCTGTTTTTT. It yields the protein CASSFLTNTGELFF.

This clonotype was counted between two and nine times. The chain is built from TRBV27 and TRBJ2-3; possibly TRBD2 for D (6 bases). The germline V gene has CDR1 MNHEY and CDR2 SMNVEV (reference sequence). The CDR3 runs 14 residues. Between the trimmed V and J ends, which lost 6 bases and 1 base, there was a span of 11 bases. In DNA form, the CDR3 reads TGTGCCAGCAGGCGGGAATTGGGCACAGATACGCAGTATTTT. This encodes CASRRELGTDTQYF.

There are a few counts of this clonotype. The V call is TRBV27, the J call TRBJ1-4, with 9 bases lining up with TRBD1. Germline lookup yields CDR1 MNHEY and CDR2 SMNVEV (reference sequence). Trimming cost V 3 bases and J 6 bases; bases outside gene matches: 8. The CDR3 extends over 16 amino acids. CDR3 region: CASSLQPGQGDEKLFF. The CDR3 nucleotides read TGTGCCAGCAGTTTGCAACCGGGACAGGGAGATGAAAAACTGTTTTTT.

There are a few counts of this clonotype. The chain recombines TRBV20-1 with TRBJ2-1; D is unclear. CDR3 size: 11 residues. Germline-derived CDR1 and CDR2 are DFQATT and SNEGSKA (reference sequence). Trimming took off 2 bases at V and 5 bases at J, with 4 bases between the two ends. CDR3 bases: TGCAGTGCTAGACAGGACAATGAGCAGTTCTTC. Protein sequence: CSARQDNEQFF.

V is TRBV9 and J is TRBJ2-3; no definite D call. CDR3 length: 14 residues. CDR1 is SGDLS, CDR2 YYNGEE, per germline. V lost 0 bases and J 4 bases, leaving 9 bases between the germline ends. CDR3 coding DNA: TGTGCCAGCAGCGTAGGAGGTGCGGCAGATACGCAGTATTTT. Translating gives CASSVGGAADTQYF.

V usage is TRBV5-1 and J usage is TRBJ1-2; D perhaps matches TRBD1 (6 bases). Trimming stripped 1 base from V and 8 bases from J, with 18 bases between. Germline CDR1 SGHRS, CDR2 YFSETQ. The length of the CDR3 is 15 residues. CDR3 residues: CASSLWPAGAIGYTF. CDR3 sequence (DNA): TGCGCCAGCAGCTTGTGGCCGGCAGGGGCCATAGGCTACACCTTC.

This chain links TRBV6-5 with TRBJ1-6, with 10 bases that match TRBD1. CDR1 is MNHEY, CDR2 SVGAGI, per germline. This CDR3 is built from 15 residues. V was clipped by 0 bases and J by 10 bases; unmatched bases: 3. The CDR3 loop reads CASSYSGTGVSPLHF. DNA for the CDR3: TGTGCCAGCAGTTACTCAGGGACAGGGGTATCACCCCTCCACTTT.

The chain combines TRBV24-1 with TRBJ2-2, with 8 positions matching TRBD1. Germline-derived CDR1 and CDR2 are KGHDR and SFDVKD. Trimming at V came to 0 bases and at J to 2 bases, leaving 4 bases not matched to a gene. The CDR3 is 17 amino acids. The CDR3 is CATSDLGQGANTGELFF. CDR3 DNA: TGTGCCACCAGTGATTTGGGCCAGGGGGCAAACACCGGGGAGCTGTTTTTT.

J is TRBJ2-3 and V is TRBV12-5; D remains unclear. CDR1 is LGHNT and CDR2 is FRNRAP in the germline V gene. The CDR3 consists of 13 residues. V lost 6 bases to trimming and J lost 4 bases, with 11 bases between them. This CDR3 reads CASGQIGSDTQYF. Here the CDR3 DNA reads TGTGCTAGTGGACAGATAGGCTCAGATACGCAGTATTTT.

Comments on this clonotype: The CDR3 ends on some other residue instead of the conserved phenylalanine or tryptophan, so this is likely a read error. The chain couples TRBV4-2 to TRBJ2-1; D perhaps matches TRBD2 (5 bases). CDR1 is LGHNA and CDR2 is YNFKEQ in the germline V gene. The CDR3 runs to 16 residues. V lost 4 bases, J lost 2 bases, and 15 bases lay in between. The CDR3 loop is CASSPTTHGTYNEQFY. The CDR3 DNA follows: TGTGCCAGCAGCCCAACTACTCACGGGACCTACAATGAGCAGTTCTAC.

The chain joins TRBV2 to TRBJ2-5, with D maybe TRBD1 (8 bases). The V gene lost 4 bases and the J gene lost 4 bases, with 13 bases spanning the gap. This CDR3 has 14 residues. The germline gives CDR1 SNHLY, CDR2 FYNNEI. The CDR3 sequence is CASSATGGGETQYF. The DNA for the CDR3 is TGTGCCAGCAGTGCAACAGGGGGGGGAGAGACCCAGTACTTC.

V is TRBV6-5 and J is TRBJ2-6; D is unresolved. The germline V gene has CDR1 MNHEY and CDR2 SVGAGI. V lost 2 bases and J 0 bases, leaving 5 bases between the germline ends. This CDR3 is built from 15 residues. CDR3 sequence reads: CASSYRDSGANVLTF. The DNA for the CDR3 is TGTGCCAGCAGTTACAGGGACTCTGGGGCCAACGTCCTGACTTTC.

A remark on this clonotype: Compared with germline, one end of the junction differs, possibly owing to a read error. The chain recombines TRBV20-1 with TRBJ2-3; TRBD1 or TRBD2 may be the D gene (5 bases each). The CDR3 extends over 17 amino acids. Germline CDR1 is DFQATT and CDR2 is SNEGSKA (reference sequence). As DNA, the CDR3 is TGCAGTGCTAGAGATGGGGCGCGGGCCGCTAGCACAGATAGGCAGTATTTT. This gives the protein CSARDGARAASTDRQYF.

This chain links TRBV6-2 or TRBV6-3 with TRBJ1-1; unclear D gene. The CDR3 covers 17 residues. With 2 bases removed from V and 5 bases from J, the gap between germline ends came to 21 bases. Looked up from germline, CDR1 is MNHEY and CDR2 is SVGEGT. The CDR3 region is CASSYRMGAAYETEAFF. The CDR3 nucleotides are TGTGCCAGCAGTTACAGAATGGGAGCGGCGTACGAGACTGAAGCTTTCTTT.

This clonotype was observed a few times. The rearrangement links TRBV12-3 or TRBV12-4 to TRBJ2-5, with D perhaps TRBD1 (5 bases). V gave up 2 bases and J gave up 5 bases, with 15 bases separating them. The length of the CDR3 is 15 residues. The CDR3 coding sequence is TGTGCCAGCAGTTTAACCGGCAGGGTGGGGGAGACCCAGTACTTC. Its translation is CASSLTGRVGETQYF.

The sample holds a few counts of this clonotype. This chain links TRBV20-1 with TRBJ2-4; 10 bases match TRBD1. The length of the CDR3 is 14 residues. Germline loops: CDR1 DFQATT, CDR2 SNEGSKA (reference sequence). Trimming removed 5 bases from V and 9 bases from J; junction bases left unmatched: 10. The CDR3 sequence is CSARVTGGLGIQYF. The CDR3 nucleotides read TGCAGTGCTCGAGTGACAGGGGGCCTGGGCATTCAGTACTTC.

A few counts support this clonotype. CDR3 in amino acids: CASSPRGQGDGYTF. Here the CDR3 DNA reads TGTGCCAGCAGCCCCCGAGGGCAGGGGGATGGCTACACCTTC. V gene TRBV11-2 combines with J gene TRBJ1-2; 7 nucleotides line up with TRBD1. CDR1 is SGHAT and CDR2 is FQNNGV in the germline V gene. The trim removed 5 bases at V and 6 bases at J, leaving 9 bases unmatched. CDR3 size: 14 residues. Full variable domain (missing parts from reference TRBV11-2 and TRBJ1-2): EAGVAQSPRYKIIEKRQSVAFWCNPISGHATLYWYQQILGQGPKLLIQFQNNGVVDDSQLPKDRFSAERLKGVDSTLKIQPAKLEDSAVYLCASSPRGQGDGYTFGSGTRLTVV.

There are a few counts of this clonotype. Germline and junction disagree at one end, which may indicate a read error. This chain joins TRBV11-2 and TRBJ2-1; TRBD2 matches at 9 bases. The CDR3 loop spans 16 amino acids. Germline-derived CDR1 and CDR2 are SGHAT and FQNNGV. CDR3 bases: TGTGCCGGCAGCTCCATAGCGGGGGCGACCTACAATGAGCAGTTCTTC. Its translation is CAGSSIAGATYNEQFF.

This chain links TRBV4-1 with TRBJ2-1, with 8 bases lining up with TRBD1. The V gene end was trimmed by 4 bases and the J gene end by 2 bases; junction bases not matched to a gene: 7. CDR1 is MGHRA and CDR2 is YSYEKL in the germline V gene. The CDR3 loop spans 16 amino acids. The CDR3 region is CASSRTDRDPYNEQFF. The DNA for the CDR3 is TGCGCCAGCAGCCGAACGGACAGGGACCCCTACAATGAGCAGTTCTTC.

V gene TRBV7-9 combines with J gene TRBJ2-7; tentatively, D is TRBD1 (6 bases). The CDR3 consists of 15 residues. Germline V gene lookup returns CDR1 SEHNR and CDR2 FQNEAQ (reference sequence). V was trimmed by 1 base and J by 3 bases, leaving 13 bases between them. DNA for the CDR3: TGTGCCAGCAGCTTAGAGGGACAATCGGTCTACGAGCAGTACTTC. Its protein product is CASSLEGQSVYEQYF. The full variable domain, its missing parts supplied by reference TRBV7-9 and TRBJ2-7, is DTGVSQNPRHKITKRGQNVTFRCDPISEHNRLYWYRQTLGQGPEFLTYFQNEAQLEKSRLLSDRFSAERPKGSFSTLEIQRTEQGDSAMYLCASSLEGQSVYEQYFGPGTRLTVT.

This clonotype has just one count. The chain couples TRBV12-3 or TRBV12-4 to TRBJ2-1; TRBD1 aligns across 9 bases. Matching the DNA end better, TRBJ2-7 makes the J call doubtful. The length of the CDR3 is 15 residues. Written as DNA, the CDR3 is TGTGCCAGCAGTCCGACGACAGGGGGGTACAATGAGCAGTACTTC. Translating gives CASSPTTGGYNEQYF.